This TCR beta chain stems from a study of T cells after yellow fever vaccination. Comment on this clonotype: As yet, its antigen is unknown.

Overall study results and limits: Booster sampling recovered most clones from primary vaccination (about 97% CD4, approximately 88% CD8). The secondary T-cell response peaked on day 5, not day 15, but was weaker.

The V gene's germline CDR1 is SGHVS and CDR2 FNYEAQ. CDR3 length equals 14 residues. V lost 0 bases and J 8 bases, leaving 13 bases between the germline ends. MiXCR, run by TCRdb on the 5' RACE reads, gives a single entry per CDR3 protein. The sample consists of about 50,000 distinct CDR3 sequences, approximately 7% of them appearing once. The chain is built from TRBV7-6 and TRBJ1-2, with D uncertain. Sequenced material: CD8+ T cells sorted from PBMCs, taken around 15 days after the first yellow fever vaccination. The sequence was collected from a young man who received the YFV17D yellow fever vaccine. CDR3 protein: CASSLAPRPWGYTF. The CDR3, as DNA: TGTGCCAGCAGCTTAGCCCCACGTCCATGGGGCTACACCTTC.